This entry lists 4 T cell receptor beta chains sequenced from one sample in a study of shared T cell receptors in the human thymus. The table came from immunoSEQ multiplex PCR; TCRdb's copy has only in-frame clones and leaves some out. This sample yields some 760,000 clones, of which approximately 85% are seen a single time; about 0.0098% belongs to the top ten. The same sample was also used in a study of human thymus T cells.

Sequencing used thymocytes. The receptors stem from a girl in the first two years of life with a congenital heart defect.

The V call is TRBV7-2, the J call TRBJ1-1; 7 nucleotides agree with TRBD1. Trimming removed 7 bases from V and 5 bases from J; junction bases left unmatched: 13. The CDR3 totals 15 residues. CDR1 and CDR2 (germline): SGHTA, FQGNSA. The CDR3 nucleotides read TGTGCCAGCACTCAGGGGACAGAGAAAGCGACTGAAGCTTTCTTT. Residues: CASTQGTEKATEAFF.

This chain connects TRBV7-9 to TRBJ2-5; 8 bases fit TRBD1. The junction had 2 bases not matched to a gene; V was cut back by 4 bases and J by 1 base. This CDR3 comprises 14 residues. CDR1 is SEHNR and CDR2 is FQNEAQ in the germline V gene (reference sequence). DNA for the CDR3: TGTGCCAGCAGCTCGGACAGGGCCCAAGAGACCCAGTACTTC. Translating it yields CASSSDRAQETQYF.

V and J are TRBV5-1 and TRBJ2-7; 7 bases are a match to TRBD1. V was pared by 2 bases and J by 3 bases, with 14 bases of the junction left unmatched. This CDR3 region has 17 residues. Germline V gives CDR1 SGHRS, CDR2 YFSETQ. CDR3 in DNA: TGCGCCAGCAGCTTATTTGGCTTAGTGGGGGACAGCTACGAGCAGTACTTC. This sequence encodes CASSLFGLVGDSYEQYF.

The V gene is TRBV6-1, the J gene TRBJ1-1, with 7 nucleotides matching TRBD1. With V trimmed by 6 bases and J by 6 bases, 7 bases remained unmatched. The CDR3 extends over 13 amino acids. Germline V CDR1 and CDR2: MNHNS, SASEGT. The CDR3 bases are TGTGCCAGCAGAGGCGACAGGGCCCCTGAAGCTTTCTTT. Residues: CASRGDRAPEAFF.